The 27 T cell receptor beta chains presented below share a single source sample, sequenced in a study of spatial heterogeneity in lung cancer. Overall study findings and caveats: Counts that tracked tumor mutation counts were those of expanded intratumoral alpha and beta TCRs.

Each CDR3 protein is one row after TCRdb ran MiXCR on the 5' RACE reads. The sample gives several thousand distinct CDR3 sequences, approximately 12% of which show up once; over 20% is in the top ten. Described time point: sample taken at primary tumor resection. Their cognate antigens are unknown. The sequencing used lung tumor tissue, collected at surgery. These TCRs come from a male donor with early-stage non-small cell lung cancer.

A few counts support this clonotype. In a library made to pick up alpha chains, this beta chain is a stray read with a size that means little. The rearrangement links TRBV7-6 to TRBJ2-5, with 9 bases that match TRBD2. The trim removed 1 base at V and 1 base at J, leaving 4 bases unmatched. The CDR3 totals 16 residues. The V gene's germline CDR1 is SGHVS and CDR2 FNYEAQ. The CDR3 protein is CASSLVSSGAQETQYF. The CDR3 bases are TGTGCCAGCAGCTTAGTTTCTAGCGGGGCCCAAGAGACCCAGTACTTC.

This clonotype was seen at least ten times. The library was built for alpha chains, so this beta chain is an off-target read and its size means little. For the CDR3, the DNA is TGTGCCAGCAGTCCACACCACTACGAGCAGTACTTC. Encoded protein: CASSPHHYEQYF. This sequence joins TRBV6-2 or TRBV6-3 and TRBJ2-7; no reliable D call. This CDR3 comprises 12 residues. V lost 5 bases and J 3 bases, leaving 8 bases between the germline ends. Germline CDR1 MNHEY, CDR2 SVGEGT.

In this sample, this clonotype turned up many times. Within a library made for alpha chains, this beta chain is off target, and its count is uninformative. V and J are TRBV6-2 or TRBV6-3 and TRBJ2-1; D gene unclear. Germline CDR1 reads MNHEY; CDR2 reads SVGEGT. The CDR3 consists of 14 residues. With 1 base removed from V and 9 bases from J, the gap between germline ends came to 13 bases. The CDR3 protein is CASSYWLDSTEQFF. CDR3 sequence (DNA): TGTGCCAGCAGTTACTGGCTAGATAGTACTGAGCAGTTCTTC.

This clonotype was seen many times. This beta chain appears as a stray read in a library generated for alpha chains; its size is not informative. The V call is TRBV28, the J call TRBJ1-5; a weak D match, TRBD1 (5 bases). Trimming left V 7 bases short and J 1 base short, with 23 bases between. CDR1 is MDHEN and CDR2 is SYDVKM in the germline V gene. The CDR3 extends over 18 amino acids. The chain's CDR3 is CASTPAGRGGVSNQPQHF. For the CDR3, the DNA is TGTGCCAGCACCCCGGCGGGTAGGGGAGGGGTCAGCAATCAGCCCCAGCATTTT.

By sample fraction, this clonotype is medium-sized. This beta chain is a stray sequence in a library constructed for alpha chains; its clone size is not meaningful. This rearrangement joins TRBV10-3 to TRBJ1-3; unclear D gene. This CDR3 has 15 residues. The germline V and J ends were trimmed by 2 bases and 0 bases, with 8 bases remaining between them. Germline V lookup: CDR1 ENHRY, CDR2 SYGVKD. CDR3 nucleotide sequence: TGTGCCATCAGTGAGGGAACTAGCTCTGGAAACACCATATATTTT. It yields the protein CAISEGTSSGNTIYF.

This clonotype has at least ten counts. This beta chain is a stray sequence in a library constructed for alpha chains; its clone size is not meaningful. In nucleotides, the CDR3 is TGTGCCAGCAGCGTAGACGAGGGAGGGCCTTTCGGTGAGCAGTTCTTC. Translating gives CASSVDEGGPFGEQFF. The chain has TRBV9 and TRBJ2-1; TRBD2 aligns across 7 bases. The CDR3 is 16 amino acids. CDR1 is SGDLS, CDR2 YYNGEE, per germline. With 0 bases clipped from V and 9 bases from J, the junction kept 12 bases outside the gene matches.

Ten or more counts support this clonotype. Within a library made for alpha chains, this beta chain is off target, and its count is uninformative. V is TRBV27 and J is TRBJ2-2; TRBD2 matches at 12 bases. Looked up from germline, CDR1 is MNHEY and CDR2 is SMNVEV (reference sequence). This CDR3 is 16 amino acids long. V was clipped by 4 bases and J by 4 bases; unmatched bases: 4. CDR3 loop: CASSSTSGSGTGELFF. In DNA form, the CDR3 reads TGTGCCAGCAGTTCGACTAGCGGGAGCGGCACCGGGGAGCTGTTTTTT.

This clonotype has at least ten counts. For a library built for alpha chains, this beta chain is a stray read; little rests on its size. The chain has TRBV18 and TRBJ2-2, with D possibly called TRBD1 or TRBD2 (5 bases each). The CDR3 has 14 residues. CDR1 and CDR2 (germline): KGHSH, LQKENI. V lost 11 bases, J lost 3 bases, and 16 bases lay in between. CDR3 DNA sequence: TGTGCCGCACGAGGGGCAGAGGACACCGGGGAGCTGTTTTTT. Translating it yields CAARGAEDTGELFF.

This clonotype was observed at least ten times. The size of this beta chain means little, since it is a stray read in a library made for alpha chains. For the CDR3, the DNA is TGTGCCAGCAGCGTAGAGGCTGGAAACACCATATATTTT. It codes for CASSVEAGNTIYF. V usage is TRBV9 and J usage is TRBJ1-3; D is ambiguous. V was trimmed by 0 bases and J by 2 bases, leaving 3 bases between them. The germline CDR1 and CDR2 sequences are SGDLS and YYNGEE. The CDR3 sequence is 13 residues long.

This clonotype is termed medium-sized. This beta chain is a stray sequence in a library constructed for alpha chains; its clone size is not meaningful. The chain couples TRBV9 to TRBJ2-2, with TRBD2 identical over 11 bases. There are 18 residues in the CDR3. CDR1 and CDR2 from the germline V gene are SGDLS and YYNGEE. Trimming cost V 2 bases and J 0 bases; bases outside gene matches: 6. For the CDR3, the DNA is TGTGCCAGCAGCGTCCGGCCGGGACTAGCGGCGAACACCGGGGAGCTGTTTTTT. It specifies CASSVRPGLAANTGELFF.

Ten or more counts support this clonotype. This beta chain came through as a stray read in a library set up for alpha chains, and its size says little. The chain joins TRBV12-3 or TRBV12-4 to TRBJ2-5; D tentatively fits TRBD1 or TRBD2 (6 bases each). Trimming removed 6 bases at V and 5 bases at J, with 13 bases between. This CDR3 is built from 13 residues. The CDR3 sequence is CASRGWGAETQYF. CDR3 DNA sequence: TGTGCCAGCAGGGGGTGGGGGGCCGAGACCCAGTACTTC.

Comments on this clonotype: This beta chain represents an off-target read in a library built for alpha chains; its size is of limited meaning. The rearrangement joins TRBV29-1 to TRBJ2-7; TRBD1 matches 8 bases. The CDR3 contains 14 residues. The germline gives CDR1 SQVTM, CDR2 ANQGSEA. Unmatched junction bases numbered 13, after V lost 4 bases and J lost 8 bases. The CDR3 here is CSVGGTGGAVKQYF. The CDR3 region has the DNA TGCAGCGTTGGAGGGACAGGAGGAGCGGTAAAGCAGTACTTC.

Concerning this clonotype itself: Because this beta chain is a stray read in a library intended to capture alpha chains, its abundance should not be given much weight. J is TRBJ2-1 and V is TRBV20-1, with no clear D. The CDR3 runs to 16 residues. Deletions cut 5 bases from V and 1 base from J, with 18 bases between. Germline V gives CDR1 DFQATT, CDR2 SNEGSKA (reference sequence). CDR3 in DNA: TGCAGTGCTCATCCTGACCTCCGAAGGTCCTACAATGAGCAGTTCTTC. Amino acids: CSAHPDLRRSYNEQFF.

This clonotype was detected many times. The library was prepared for alpha chains; this beta chain is a stray read, so its frequency means little. This chain connects TRBV20-1 to TRBJ1-5; TRBD1 might be the D (6 bases). CDR3 size: 12 residues. The ends were cut back, 6 bases at V and 5 bases at J, with 11 bases in the middle. In germline, CDR1 is DFQATT, CDR2 SNEGSKA (reference sequence). The CDR3 region has the DNA TGCAGTGCCCTAGGGGGGGATCAGCCCCAGCATTTT. This sequence encodes CSALGGDQPQHF.

Within the sample, this clonotype is medium-sized. The library was built for alpha chains, so this beta chain is an off-target read and its size means little. The chain's CDR3 is CSVEGGQGGKLFF. The DNA of the CDR3 is TGCAGCGTTGAAGGGGGGCAGGGAGGAAAACTGTTTTTT. The chain links TRBV29-1 to TRBJ1-4, with D maybe TRBD1 (6 bases). This CDR3 region has 13 residues. Per the germline V gene, CDR1 is SQVTM and CDR2 is ANQGSEA. The V end lost 1 base, the J end lost 10 bases, and 13 bases lay between the germline ends.

This clonotype is medium-sized within its sample. This beta chain was picked up by a library intended for alpha chains and is off target, so its count carries little meaning. The rearrangement joins TRBV7-2 to TRBJ2-7; D is perhaps TRBD1 (6 bases). Germline V lookup: CDR1 SGHTA, CDR2 FQGNSA. V was trimmed by 5 bases and J by 7 bases, leaving 15 bases between them. This CDR3 has 13 amino acids. CDR3 sequence (DNA): TGTGCCAGCAGCCCAAACAGGGAAGTGGAGCAGTACTTC. It specifies CASSPNREVEQYF. The full variable domain, its missing parts supplied by reference TRBV7-2 and TRBJ2-7, is GAGVSQSPSNKVTEKGKDVELRCDPISGHTALYWYRQSLGQGLEFLIYFQGNSAPDKSGLPSDRFSAERTGGSVSTLTIQRTQQEDSAVYLCASSPNREVEQYFGPGTRLTVT.

Ten or more counts support this clonotype. A library prepared for alpha chains yielded this beta chain as an off-target read; its size is of little meaning. The chain carries TRBV28 and TRBJ2-4; D is uncertain. V was pared by 8 bases and J by 0 bases, with 8 bases between. Per the germline V gene, CDR1 is MDHEN and CDR2 is SYDVKM. The CDR3 runs 13 residues. The DNA for the CDR3 is TGTGCCAGCGTGGAACTAGCCAAAAACATTCAGTACTTC. It codes for CASVELAKNIQYF. Complete variable domain (other parts from reference TRBV28 and TRBJ2-4): DVKVTQSSRYLVKRTGEKVFLECVQDMDHENMFWYRQDPGLGLRLIYFSYDVKMKEKGDIPEGYSVSREKKERFSLILESASTNQTSMYLCASVELAKNIQYFGAGTRLSVL.

Relative to its sample, this clonotype is medium-sized (0.01 to 0.1%). In a library made to pick up alpha chains, this beta chain is a stray read with a size that means little. The J gene is TRBJ1-4, the V gene TRBV11-2; the D is unclear. The CDR3 consists of 15 residues. The germline V gene has CDR1 SGHAT and CDR2 FQNNGV. Between the trimmed V and J ends, which lost 0 bases and 2 bases, there was a span of 7 bases. This CDR3 is CASSLDRGTNEKLFF. In DNA, the CDR3 is TGTGCCAGCAGCTTAGACCGCGGGACTAATGAAAAACTGTTTTTT. The full variable domain, with the rest looked up from reference TRBV11-2 and TRBJ1-4, is EAGVAQSPRYKIIEKRQSVAFWCNPISGHATLYWYQQILGQGPKLLIQFQNNGVVDDSQLPKDRFSAERLKGVDSTLKIQPAKLEDSAVYLCASSLDRGTNEKLFFGSGTQLSVL.

Of note for this clonotype: A library prepared for alpha chains yielded this beta chain as an off-target read; its size is of little meaning. The rearrangement uses TRBV28 and TRBJ2-3; D is possibly TRBD1 (5 bases). The CDR3 consists of 14 residues. Germline assignment: CDR1 MDHEN and CDR2 SYDVKM. V dropped 7 bases and J dropped 0 bases, with 11 bases sitting between them. DNA of the CDR3: TGTGCCAGCACCTTGACAGCTAGCACAGATACGCAGTATTTT. It yields the protein CASTLTASTDTQYF. The full variable domain, in which reference TRBV28 and TRBJ2-3 provide the parts outside the CDR3, is DVKVTQSSRYLVKRTGEKVFLECVQDMDHENMFWYRQDPGLGLRLIYFSYDVKMKEKGDIPEGYSVSREKKERFSLILESASTNQTSMYLCASTLTASTDTQYFGPGTRLTVL.

At least ten counts were recorded for this clonotype. Little can be read into the size of this beta chain, an off-target read in a library designed for alpha chains. J is TRBJ2-1 and V is TRBV30; either TRBD1 or TRBD2 may fit D (5 bases each). Between the trimmed V and J ends, which lost 3 bases and 5 bases, there was a span of 14 bases. The CDR3 is 14 residues long. Per germline, CDR1 GTSNPN and CDR2 SVGIG (reference sequence). The DNA for the CDR3 is TGTGCCTGGAGGGTTGGGGCCGGGGACAATGAGCAGTTCTTC. Translated: CAWRVGAGDNEQFF.

This clonotype has at least ten counts. The size of this beta chain means little, since it is a stray read in a library made for alpha chains. The V call is TRBV6-6, the J call TRBJ1-1; D gene uncertain. Germline loops: CDR1 MNHNY, CDR2 SVGAGI (reference sequence). The CDR3 contains 14 residues. The V end was cut by 7 bases, the J end by 1 base, with 13 bases between. CDR3 loop: CASIGVTENTEAFF. In DNA, the CDR3 is TGTGCCAGCATCGGAGTGACGGAGAACACTGAAGCTTTCTTT.

In this sample, this clonotype is medium-sized. This beta chain turned up in a library designed for alpha chains; as an off-target read, its abundance says little. The chain uses TRBV20-1 and TRBJ1-1, with D possibly being TRBD1 (5 bases). V lost 3 bases and J 2 bases, leaving 10 bases between the germline ends. The CDR3 runs 13 residues. Germline V gene lookup returns CDR1 DFQATT and CDR2 SNEGSKA (reference sequence). CDR3 region: CSARGDSNTEAFF. CDR3 nucleotide sequence: TGCAGTGCTAGGGGCGACAGTAACACTGAAGCTTTCTTT.

At least ten counts were recorded for this clonotype. Being off target in a library aimed at alpha chains, this beta chain has a size of little meaning. The CDR3 reads CAISVLVPDTQYF. CDR3 in DNA: TGTGCCATCAGTGTCCTAGTCCCAGATACGCAGTATTTT. V and J are TRBV10-3 and TRBJ2-3; D unclear. The V gene's germline CDR1 is ENHRY and CDR2 SYGVKD. The CDR3 covers 13 residues. Trimming stripped 4 bases from V and 4 bases from J, with 9 bases between.

Points on this clonotype: Little can be read into the size of this beta chain, an off-target read in a library designed for alpha chains. The chain joins TRBV24-1 to TRBJ2-6; no clear D. The CDR3 is 15 amino acids. Looked up from germline, CDR1 is KGHDR and CDR2 is SFDVKD. Trimming removed 3 bases from V and 2 bases from J, with 7 bases in between. The CDR3 DNA follows: TGTGCCACCAGTGATCCAAGAACTGGGGCCAACGTCCTGACTTTC. Protein product: CATSDPRTGANVLTF.

Ten or more counts support this clonotype. This beta chain appears as a stray read in a library generated for alpha chains; its size is not informative. This chain uses TRBV18 with TRBJ1-5; D remains ambiguous. There are 13 residues in the CDR3. V shed 2 bases and J shed 1 base, with 3 bases lying between them. Looked up from germline, CDR1 is KGHSH and CDR2 is LQKENI. This CDR3 is CASSPASNQPQHF. Written as DNA, the CDR3 is TGTGCCAGCTCACCAGCGAGCAATCAGCCCCAGCATTTT.

For this clonotype: This beta chain represents an off-target read in a library built for alpha chains; its size is of limited meaning. The chain recombines TRBV29-1 with TRBJ2-1; the D is unclear. This CDR3 is built from 12 residues. Germline assignment: CDR1 SQVTM and CDR2 ANQGSEA. Trimming removed 6 bases at V and 0 bases at J, with 6 bases between. CDR3 sequence: CSVQSSYNEQFF. The CDR3 DNA reads as TGCAGCGTCCAGAGCTCCTACAATGAGCAGTTCTTC.

This clonotype was counted many times. Found in a library prepared for alpha chains, this beta chain is an off-target read, and its abundance has little meaning. V gene TRBV5-1 combines with J gene TRBJ1-2; D is perhaps TRBD1 (6 bases). Germline CDR1 and CDR2: SGHRS and YFSETQ. The length of the CDR3 is 15 residues. With 4 bases removed from V and 7 bases from J, the gap between germline ends came to 20 bases. CDR3 in DNA: TGCGCCAGCAGCCGAGAAGGGGGTCCCGCCATTGGCTACACCTTC. It encodes CASSREGGPAIGYTF.